This T cell receptor beta chain was profiled in a study of blood T cells in healthy people across ages (dated by TCRdb to between 2014 and 2017). Describing the broader study: In model experiments, template switching captured roughly one uniquely barcoded TCR beta cDNA molecule for every two T cells. The study analyzed two additional independent replicas of 1 million unique cDNA reads from the same blood draw for two donors, one aged 18 to 29 and one aged 80 or older. Donors of different ages were randomly distributed across sequencing lanes to avoid experimental bias. The donors were divided into four age groups: young (average around 16 years), middle-aged (approximately 42), aged (about 62) and long-lived (about 80). Using deep sequencing normalized with unique cDNA molecular identifiers, the study measured how TCR beta repertoire diversity changes with age. What the work shows at the level of the full study, not this receptor alone: Estimates of total diversity based on one million sequenced T cells were considered lower bounds and underestimates. Compared with the aged group, the long-lived group had more naive CD4+ T cells, fewer expanded clones and increased TCR diversity, a pattern suggesting age selection. Because profiling used bulk unsorted PBMCs, naive and antigen-experienced compartments could not be compared conclusively. The percentage of naive T cells measured by flow cytometry correlated strongly with observed TCR beta diversity. Because the CMV infection status of the donors was unknown, age-related changes in expanded clonotypes may potentially have been confounded. Observed TCR beta diversity per million T cells fell roughly linearly with age, and a significant reduction was already apparent by age roughly 40.

Remarks on this clonotype: No cognate antigen has been identified for it. Base qualities are not at hand, and no much larger clone is one base apart.

The CDR3 spans 16 residues, from the cysteine through the phenylalanine. Of all the DNA, just the CDR3 is kept, 48 bases in frame from base 1. From the germline V gene (reference sequence), CDR1 is SEHNR and CDR2 is FQNEAQ. A distance of 19 bases separates the germline ends of V and J, which lose 0 bases and 7 bases respectively. Libraries came from 5' RACE. The instrument was an Illumina HiSeq 2500. A second about 7 to 11 cycle PCR used a sample-barcoded 5' primer and a J-beta primer mix. Each TCR beta cDNA molecule received a unique molecular identifier from a template-switch 5' adaptor carrying 12 random nucleotides. Each sample yielded at least 2.5 million CDR3-containing paired-end reads. First-strand cDNA synthesis was performed from all RNA using the Mint cDNA synthesis kit, with priming by a TRBC-specific oligonucleotide. All cDNA was treated with uracil-DNA glycosylase and then went through a first 18-cycle PCR with the universal primers M1SS and BC2_uni_R. The source study handled its data this way. Normalization of each sample was performed by random selection of 1 million high-quality reads, each carrying a distinct molecular identifier. Reads sharing molecular identifiers were discarded rather than binned into consensus sequences. MiTCR, set to a Q25 quality threshold and the strictest error-elimination algorithm, was used for CDR3 identification, clonotype clustering and error correction. Lower-bound total TCR beta diversity was estimated with a nonparametric unseen species model using Euler transformation. TCRdb reworked the public reads: Q25 trimming with fastp, MiXCR clone assembly, productive beta chains retained. Merged by CDR3 protein, the rows form single entries marked with the most common genes and DNA. These V and J calls are TCRdb output, not the study's own analysis. Present in this sample are approximately 800,000 distinct CDR3 sequences, 35% to 60% of which were seen just once. The ten largest clones take up 15% to 20% of the sample.

Systemically healthy Caucasian individuals from Russia, 39 in total and aged about 6 to 100 years, were included as donors. Each donor gave ten milliliters of peripheral blood, collected into EDTA-treated Vacutainer tubes. Ficoll-Paque density-gradient centrifugation was used to isolate PBMCs, with at least 6.5 million obtained per sample. Total RNA was extracted from PBMCs with Trizol reagent, with at least 6 micrograms obtained per sample. The percentages of naive CD45RAhigh/CD27high T cells were determined by flow cytometry on a PBMC aliquot from every donor. This sequence uses TRBV7-9 and TRBJ2-7, with TRBD2 tentatively as D gene (5 bases match). This receptor was obtained from a man aged 80 or over in good health. The specimen sequenced was blood. The CDR3 loop reads CASSLAGSPSPGEQYF. The bases are TGTGCCAGCAGCTTAGCAGGCAGTCCATCACCGGGGGAGCAGTACTTC. Supplemented by the reference TRBV7-9 and TRBJ2-7 proteins around the CDR3, the complete variable domain is DTGVSQNPRHKITKRGQNVTFRCDPISEHNRLYWYRQTLGQGPEFLTYFQNEAQLEKSRLLSDRFSAERPKGSFSTLEIQRTEQGDSAMYLCASSLAGSPSPGEQYFGPGTRLTVT.